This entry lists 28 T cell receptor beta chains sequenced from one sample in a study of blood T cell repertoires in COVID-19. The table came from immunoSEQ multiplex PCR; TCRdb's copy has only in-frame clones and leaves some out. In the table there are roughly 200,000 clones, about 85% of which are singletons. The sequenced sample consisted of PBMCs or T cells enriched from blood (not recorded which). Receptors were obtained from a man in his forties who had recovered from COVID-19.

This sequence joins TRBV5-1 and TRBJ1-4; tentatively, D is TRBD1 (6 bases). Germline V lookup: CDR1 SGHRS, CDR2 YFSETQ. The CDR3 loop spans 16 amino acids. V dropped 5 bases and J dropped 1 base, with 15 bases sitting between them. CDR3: CASREQGGGTNEKLFF. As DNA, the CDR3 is TGCGCCAGCAGGGAACAGGGAGGGGGAACTAATGAAAAACTGTTTTTT.

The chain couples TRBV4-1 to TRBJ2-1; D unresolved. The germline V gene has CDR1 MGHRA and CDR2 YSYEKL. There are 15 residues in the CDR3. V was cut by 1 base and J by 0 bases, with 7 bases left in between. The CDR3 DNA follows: TGCGCCAGCAGCCAAGCCGGTAGCTCCTACAATGAGCAGTTCTTC. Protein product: CASSQAGSSYNEQFF.

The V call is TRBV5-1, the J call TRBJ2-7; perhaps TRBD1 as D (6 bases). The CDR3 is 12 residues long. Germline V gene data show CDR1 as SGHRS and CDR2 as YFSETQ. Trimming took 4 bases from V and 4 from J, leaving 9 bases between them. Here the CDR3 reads CASSPTGYEQYF. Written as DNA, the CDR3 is TGCGCCAGCAGCCCCACAGGGTACGAGCAGTACTTC.

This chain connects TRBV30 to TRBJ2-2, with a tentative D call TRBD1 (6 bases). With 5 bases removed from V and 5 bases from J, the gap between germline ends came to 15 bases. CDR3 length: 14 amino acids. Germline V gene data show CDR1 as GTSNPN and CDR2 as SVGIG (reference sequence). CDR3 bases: TGTGCCTGGGAGAGAAATCAGGGGACCGGGGAGCTGTTTTTT. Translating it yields CAWERNQGTGELFF.

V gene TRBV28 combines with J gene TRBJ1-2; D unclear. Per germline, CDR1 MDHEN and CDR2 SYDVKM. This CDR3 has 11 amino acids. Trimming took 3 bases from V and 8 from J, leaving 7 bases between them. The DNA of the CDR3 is TGTGCCAGCAGTTTCCCATCCGGCTACACCTTC. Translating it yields CASSFPSGYTF.

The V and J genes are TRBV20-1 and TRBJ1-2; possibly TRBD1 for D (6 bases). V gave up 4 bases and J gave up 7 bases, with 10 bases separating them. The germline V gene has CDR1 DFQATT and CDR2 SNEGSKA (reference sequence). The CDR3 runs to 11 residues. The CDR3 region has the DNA TGCAGTGCTATACAGGGTGGTGGCTACACCTTC. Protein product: CSAIQGGGYTF.

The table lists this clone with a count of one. The CDR3 protein is CASSKNSGEQYF. The DNA for the CDR3 is TGTGCCAGTAGTAAAAACAGTGGGGAGCAGTACTTC. The chain uses TRBV19 and TRBJ2-7, with unresolved D. The CDR3 is made up of 12 amino acids. Germline values: CDR1 LNHDA, CDR2 SQIVND (reference sequence). V shed 4 bases and J shed 7 bases, with 11 bases lying between them. Based on the CDR3 plus reference TRBV19 and TRBJ2-7, the full variable domain is DGGITQSPKYLFRKEGQNVTLSCEQNLNHDAMYWYRQDPGQGLRLIYYSQIVNDFQKGDIAEGYSVSREKKESFPLTVTSAQKNPTAFYLCASSKNSGEQYFGPGTRLTVT.

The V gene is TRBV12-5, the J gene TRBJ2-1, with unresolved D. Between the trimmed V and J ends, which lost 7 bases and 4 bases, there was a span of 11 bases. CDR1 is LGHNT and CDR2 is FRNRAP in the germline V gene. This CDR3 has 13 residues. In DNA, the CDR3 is TGTGCTAGTGCCCTGACGGAGTACAATGAGCAGTTCTTC. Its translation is CASALTEYNEQFF.

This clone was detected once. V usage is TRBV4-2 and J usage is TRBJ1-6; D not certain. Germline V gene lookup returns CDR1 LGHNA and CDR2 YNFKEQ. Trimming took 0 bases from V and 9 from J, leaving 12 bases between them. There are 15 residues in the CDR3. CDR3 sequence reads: CASSQDLGGFSPLHF. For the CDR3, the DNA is TGTGCCAGCAGCCAAGATCTCGGAGGGTTTTCACCCCTCCACTTT.

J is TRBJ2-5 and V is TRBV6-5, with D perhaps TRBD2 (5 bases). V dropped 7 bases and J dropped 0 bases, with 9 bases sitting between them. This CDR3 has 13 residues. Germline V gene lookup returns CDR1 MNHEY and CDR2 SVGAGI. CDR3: CASMGGYQETQYF. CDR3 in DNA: TGTGCCAGCATGGGCGGGTACCAAGAGACCCAGTACTTC.

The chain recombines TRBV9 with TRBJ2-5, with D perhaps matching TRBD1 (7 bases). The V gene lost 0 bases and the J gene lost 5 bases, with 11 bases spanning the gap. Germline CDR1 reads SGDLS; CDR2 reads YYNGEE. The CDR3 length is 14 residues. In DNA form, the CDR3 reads TGTGCCAGCAGCGTAGAACAGGGGAGGGAGACCCAGTACTTC. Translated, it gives CASSVEQGRETQYF.

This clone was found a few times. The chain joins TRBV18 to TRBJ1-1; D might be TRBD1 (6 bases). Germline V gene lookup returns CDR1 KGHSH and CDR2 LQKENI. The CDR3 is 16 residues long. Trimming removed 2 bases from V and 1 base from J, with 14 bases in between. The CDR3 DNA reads TGTGCCAGCTCACCAACACGGACGGGACAGAACACTGAAGCTTTCTTT. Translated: CASSPTRTGQNTEAFF.

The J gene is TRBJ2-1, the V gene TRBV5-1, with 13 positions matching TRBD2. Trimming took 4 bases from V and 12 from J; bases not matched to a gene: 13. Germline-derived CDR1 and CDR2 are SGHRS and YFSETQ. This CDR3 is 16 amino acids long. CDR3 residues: CASSPPRLAGGHRQFF. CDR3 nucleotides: TGCGCCAGCAGCCCCCCTAGACTAGCGGGAGGACACCGGCAGTTCTTC.

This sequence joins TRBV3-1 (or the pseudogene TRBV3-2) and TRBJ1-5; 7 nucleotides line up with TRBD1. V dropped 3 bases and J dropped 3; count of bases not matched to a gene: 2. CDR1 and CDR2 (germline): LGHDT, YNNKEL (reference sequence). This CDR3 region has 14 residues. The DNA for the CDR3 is TGTGCCAGCAGCCAGGGACAGATCAATCAGCCCCAGCATTTT. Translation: CASSQGQINQPQHF.

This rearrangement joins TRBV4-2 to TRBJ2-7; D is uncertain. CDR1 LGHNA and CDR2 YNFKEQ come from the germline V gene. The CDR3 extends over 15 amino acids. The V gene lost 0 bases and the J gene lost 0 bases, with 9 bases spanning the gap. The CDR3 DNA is TGTGCCAGCAGCCAAGATTTGGCTCTCTCCTACGAGCAGTACTTC. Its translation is CASSQDLALSYEQYF.

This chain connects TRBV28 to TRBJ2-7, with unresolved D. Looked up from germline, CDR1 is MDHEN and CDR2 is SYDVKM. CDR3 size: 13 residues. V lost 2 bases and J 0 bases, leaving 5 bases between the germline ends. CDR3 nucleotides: TGTGCCAGCAGTTTAGAACTCTCCTACGAGCAGTACTTC. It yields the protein CASSLELSYEQYF.

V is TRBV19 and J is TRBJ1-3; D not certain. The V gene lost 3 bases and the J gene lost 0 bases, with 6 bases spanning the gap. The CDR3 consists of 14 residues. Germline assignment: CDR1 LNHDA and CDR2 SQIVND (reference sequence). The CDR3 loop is CASSMEGSGNTIYF. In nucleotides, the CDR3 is TGTGCCAGTAGTATGGAGGGCTCTGGAAACACCATATATTTT.

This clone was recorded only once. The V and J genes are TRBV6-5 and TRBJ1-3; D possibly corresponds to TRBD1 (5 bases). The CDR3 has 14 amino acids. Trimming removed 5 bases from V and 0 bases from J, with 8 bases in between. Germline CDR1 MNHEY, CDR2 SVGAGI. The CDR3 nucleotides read TGTGCCAGCAGTCAGGGTCGCTCTGGAAACACCATATATTTT. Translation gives CASSQGRSGNTIYF.

CDR3 sequence reads: CASSGGTSGNEQYF. The CDR3 region has the DNA TGTGCCAGCAGTGGGGGGACTAGCGGGAACGAGCAGTACTTC. The chain is built from TRBV2 and TRBJ2-7, with 13 bases matching TRBD2. This CDR3 contains 14 residues. V was pared by 4 bases and J by 5 bases, with 2 bases of the junction left unmatched. Germline CDR1 is SNHLY and CDR2 is FYNNEI.

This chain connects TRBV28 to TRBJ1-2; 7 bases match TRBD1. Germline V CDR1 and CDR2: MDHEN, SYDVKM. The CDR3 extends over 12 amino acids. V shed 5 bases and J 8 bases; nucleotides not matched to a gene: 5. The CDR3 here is CASSEQGKGYTF. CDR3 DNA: TGTGCCAGCAGTGAACAGGGGAAAGGCTACACCTTC.

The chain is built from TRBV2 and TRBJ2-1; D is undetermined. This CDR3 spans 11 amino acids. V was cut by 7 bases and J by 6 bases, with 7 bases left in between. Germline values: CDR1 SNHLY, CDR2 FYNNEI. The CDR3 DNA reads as TGTGCCAGCACAGGAACCAATGAGCAGTTCTTC. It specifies CASTGTNEQFF. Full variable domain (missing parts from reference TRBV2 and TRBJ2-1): EPEVTQTPSHQVTQMGQEVILRCVPISNHLYFYWYRQILGQKVEFLVSFYNNEISEKSEIFDDQFSVERPDGSNFTLKIRSTKLEDSAMYFCASTGTNEQFFGPGTRLTVL.

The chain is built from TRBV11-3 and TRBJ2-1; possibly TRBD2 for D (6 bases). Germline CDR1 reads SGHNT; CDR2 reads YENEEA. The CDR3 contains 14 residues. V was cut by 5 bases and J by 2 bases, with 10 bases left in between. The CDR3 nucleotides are TGTGCCAGCAGCCCCGGGAGTACCTACAATGAGCAGTTCTTC. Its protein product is CASSPGSTYNEQFF. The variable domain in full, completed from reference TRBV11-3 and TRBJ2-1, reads EAGVVQSPRYKIIEKKQPVAFWCNPISGHNTLYWYLQNLGQGPELLIRYENEEAVDDSQLPKDRFSAERLKGVDSTLKIQPAELGDSAVYLCASSPGSTYNEQFFGPGTRLTVL.

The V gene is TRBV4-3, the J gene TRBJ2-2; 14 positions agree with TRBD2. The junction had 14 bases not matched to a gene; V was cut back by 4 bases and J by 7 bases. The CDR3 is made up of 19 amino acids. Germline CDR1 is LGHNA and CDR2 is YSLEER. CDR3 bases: TGCGCCAGCAGCCTACGATTTCCCGGGACTAGCGGGAGTATCGGGGAGCTGTTTTTT. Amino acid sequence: CASSLRFPGTSGSIGELFF.

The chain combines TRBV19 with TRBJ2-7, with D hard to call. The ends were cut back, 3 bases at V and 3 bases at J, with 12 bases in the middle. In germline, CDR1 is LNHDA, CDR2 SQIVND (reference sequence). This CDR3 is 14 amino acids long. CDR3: CASSIVGRSYEQYF. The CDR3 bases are TGTGCCAGTAGTATTGTTGGCAGAAGCTACGAGCAGTACTTC.

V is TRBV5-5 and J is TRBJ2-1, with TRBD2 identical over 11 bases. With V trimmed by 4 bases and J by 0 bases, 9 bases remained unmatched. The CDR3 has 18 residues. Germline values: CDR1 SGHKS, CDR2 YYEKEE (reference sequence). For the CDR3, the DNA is TGTGCCAGCAGCCCGGGACTAGCGGTGAATAGCTCCTACAATGAGCAGTTCTTC. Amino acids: CASSPGLAVNSSYNEQFF.

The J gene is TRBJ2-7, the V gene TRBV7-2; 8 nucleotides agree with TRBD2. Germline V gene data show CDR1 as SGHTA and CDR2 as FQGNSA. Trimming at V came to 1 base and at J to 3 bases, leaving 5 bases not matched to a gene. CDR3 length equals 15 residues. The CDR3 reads CASSLELAGNYEQYF. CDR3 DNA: TGTGCCAGCAGCTTAGAGCTAGCGGGTAACTACGAGCAGTACTTC. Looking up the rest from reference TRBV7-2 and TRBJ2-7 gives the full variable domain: GAGVSQSPSNKVTEKGKDVELRCDPISGHTALYWYRQSLGQGLEFLIYFQGNSAPDKSGLPSDRFSAERTGGSVSTLTIQRTQQEDSAVYLCASSLELAGNYEQYFGPGTRLTVT.

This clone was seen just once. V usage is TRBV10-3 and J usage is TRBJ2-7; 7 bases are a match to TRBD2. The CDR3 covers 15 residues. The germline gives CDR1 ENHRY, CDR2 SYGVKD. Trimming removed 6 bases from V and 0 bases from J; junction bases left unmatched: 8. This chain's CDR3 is CAISRSGDHSYEQYF. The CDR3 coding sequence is TGTGCCATCAGCCGGAGCGGGGATCACTCCTACGAGCAGTACTTC.

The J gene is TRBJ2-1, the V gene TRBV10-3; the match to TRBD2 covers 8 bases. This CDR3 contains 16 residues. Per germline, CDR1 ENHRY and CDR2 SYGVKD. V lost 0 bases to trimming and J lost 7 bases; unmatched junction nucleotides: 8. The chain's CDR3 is CAISESASGRRNEQFF. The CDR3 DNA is TGTGCCATCAGTGAGTCCGCCAGCGGGAGACGGAATGAGCAGTTCTTC.